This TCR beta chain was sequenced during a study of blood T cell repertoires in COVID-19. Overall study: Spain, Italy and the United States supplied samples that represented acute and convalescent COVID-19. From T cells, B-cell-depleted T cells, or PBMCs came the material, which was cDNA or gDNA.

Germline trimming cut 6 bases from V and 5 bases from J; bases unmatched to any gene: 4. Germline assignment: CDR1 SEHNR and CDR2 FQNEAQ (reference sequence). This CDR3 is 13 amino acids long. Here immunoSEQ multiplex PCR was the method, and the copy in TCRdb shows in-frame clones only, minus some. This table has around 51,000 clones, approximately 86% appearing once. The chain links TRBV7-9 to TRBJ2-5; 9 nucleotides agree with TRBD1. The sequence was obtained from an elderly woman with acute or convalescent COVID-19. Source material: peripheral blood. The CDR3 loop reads CASRADRGETQYF. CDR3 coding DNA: TGTGCCAGCAGAGCCGACAGGGGGGAGACCCAGTACTTC.